The 9 T cell receptor beta chains given below trace back to one sample, sequenced in a study of T cell responses to AZD1222 COVID-19 vaccine. Using immunoSEQ multiplex PCR, the repertoire was profiled, and TCRdb retains in-frame clones only, with some absent. The table includes over 70,000 clones, approximately 88% detected once. The sequenced sample was peripheral blood, obtained on day 0 of AZD1222 vaccination. The receptors were sampled from an adult in good health.

V and J are TRBV5-6 and TRBJ1-1; D uncertain. The ends were cut back, 5 bases at V and 2 bases at J, with 10 bases in the middle. CDR1 and CDR2 (germline): SGHDT, YYEEEE. CDR3 length: 13 residues. The CDR3 region has the DNA TGTGCCAGCAGTTCGGACTTCAACACTGAAGCTTTCTTT. Translation: CASSSDFNTEAFF.

The chain combines TRBV7-8 with TRBJ1-4, with TRBD1 identical over 8 bases. The CDR3 is 15 amino acids. Germline CDR1 and CDR2: SGHVS and FQNEAQ. Unmatched junction bases numbered 6, after V lost 5 bases and J lost 4 bases. The CDR3 sequence is CASSPRTGSNEKLFF. The CDR3 DNA reads TGTGCCAGCAGCCCCCGGACAGGGAGTAATGAAAAACTGTTTTTT.

In this sample, this clone turned up a few times. The rearrangement links TRBV27 to TRBJ1-6, with a weak D call TRBD1 (6 bases). The germline V gene encodes CDR1 MNHEY and CDR2 SMNVEV (reference sequence). The CDR3 has 15 amino acids. Trimming cost V 5 bases and J 4 bases, with 12 bases left between them. CDR3 residues: CASSRDKAYNSPLHF. CDR3 nucleotides: TGTGCCAGCAGTCGGGACAAGGCTTATAATTCACCCCTCCACTTT.

This clone has only one observation. The V call is TRBV24-1, the J call TRBJ2-2, with D perhaps TRBD1 (5 bases). CDR3 length: 14 amino acids. Trimming pared 5 bases from V and 6 bases from J, leaving 12 bases between. The germline CDR1 and CDR2 sequences are KGHDR and SFDVKD. CDR3 amino acids: CATSARQYSGELFF. As DNA, the CDR3 is TGTGCCACCAGTGCCCGACAGTATTCCGGGGAGCTGTTTTTT.

The rearrangement joins TRBV9 to TRBJ2-2; no firm D call. Trimming took off 0 bases at V and 4 bases at J, with 13 bases between the two ends. CDR1 is SGDLS, CDR2 YYNGEE, per germline. The CDR3 extends over 16 amino acids. The CDR3 sequence is CASSVVGYPSTGELFF. The CDR3 coding sequence is TGTGCCAGCAGCGTAGTCGGCTACCCCTCCACCGGGGAGCTGTTTTTT.

V and J are TRBV2 and TRBJ1-5, with 7 nucleotides matching TRBD1. The CDR3 sequence is 14 residues long. J was trimmed by 3 bases and V by 6 bases; bases with no gene match: 5. Germline CDR1 is SNHLY and CDR2 is FYNNEI. In nucleotides, the CDR3 is TGTGCCAGCAGCGAGACAGGGCTCAATCAGCCCCAGCATTTT. This translates into CASSETGLNQPQHF.

CDR3 bases: TGCGCCAGCAGCTTGGAGAGGTCCTACGAGCAGTACTTC. The encoded protein is CASSLERSYEQYF. J is TRBJ2-7 and V is TRBV5-1; the D is unclear. V shed 0 bases and J shed 1 base, with 5 bases lying between them. The germline V gene has CDR1 SGHRS and CDR2 YFSETQ. The CDR3 runs to 13 residues.

V gene TRBV4-2 combines with J gene TRBJ2-3; 8 nucleotides agree with TRBD2. The germline gives CDR1 LGHNA, CDR2 YNFKEQ. V trimming: 0 bases; J trimming: 0 bases; junction bases outside the gene matches: 5. The CDR3 contains 17 residues. This CDR3 reads CASSQEGASGSTDTQYF. The CDR3 DNA reads TGTGCCAGCAGCCAAGAGGGGGCTAGCGGGAGCACAGATACGCAGTATTTT.

This clone was seen a single time. This rearrangement joins TRBV5-1 to TRBJ2-1, with 8 bases that match TRBD1. The CDR3 is 15 residues long. Germline V gene data show CDR1 as SGHRS and CDR2 as YFSETQ. The V gene end was trimmed by 4 bases and the J gene end by 7 bases; junction bases not matched to a gene: 10. The CDR3 nucleotides read TGCGCCAGCAGCCCAGGGACAGGAAGACAGAATGAGCAGTTCTTC. Translation: CASSPGTGRQNEQFF.